This T cell receptor (beta chain) was obtained from a study of blood T cell repertoires in COVID-19. On the study more broadly: Sites in the United States, Italy and Spain provided acute and convalescent COVID-19 samples.

Trimming took 5 bases from V and 4 from J, leaving 18 bases between them. Germline V lookup: CDR1 SGHNT, CDR2 YENEEA. The CDR3 sequence is 16 residues long. Repertoires were generated with immunoSEQ multiplex PCR, while TCRdb's copy carries only in-frame clones and drops some. The table lists over 200,000 clones, just over 85% of them singletons. This clone has just one count. The chain recombines TRBV11-3 with TRBJ2-1, with a tentative D call TRBD2 (5 bases). The receptor's source is a young man who had recovered from COVID-19. The sequencing input was PBMCs or T cells enriched from blood (not recorded which). The DNA for the CDR3 is TGTGCCAGCAGCACCCGACTCTCCCCGGGATACAATGAGCAGTTCTTC. This encodes CASSTRLSPGYNEQFF. The full variable domain, in which reference TRBV11-3 and TRBJ2-1 provide the parts outside the CDR3, is EAGVVQSPRYKIIEKKQPVAFWCNPISGHNTLYWYLQNLGQGPELLIRYENEEAVDDSQLPKDRFSAERLKGVDSTLKIQPAELGDSAVYLCASSTRLSPGYNEQFFGPGTRLTVL.